The clone carrying this T cell receptor beta chain appeared a single time. This sample stems from a study of blood T cell repertoires in COVID-19. Across the whole study: COVID-19 samples from acute and convalescent phases originated in the United States, Italy and Spain. T cells, B-cell-depleted T cells, or PBMCs supplied cDNA or gDNA.

The CDR3 sequence is 13 residues long. The V and J ends lost 1 base and 5 bases respectively, with 8 bases between them. The germline V gene has CDR1 SGHVS and CDR2 FNYEAQ. Original methodology: Reference gene primers were amplified, and this amplification served to estimate nucleated cell counts. Profiling relied on immunoSEQ multiplex PCR, and the TCRdb table lists in-frame clones only, not all of them. Clonal size and the V and J genes are those of that table, whereas D and trimming came from the DNA. Found here are over 250,000 clones, around 90% of them singletons; the top ten hold roughly 0.8%.

This chain uses TRBV7-6 with TRBJ1-1; D gene unclear. The source material was peripheral blood. The clonotype originates from a woman in her twenties or thirties with acute or convalescent COVID-19. The CDR3: CASSLEHSTEAFF. The CDR3 coding sequence is TGTGCCAGCAGCTTAGAGCACTCGACTGAAGCTTTCTTT.